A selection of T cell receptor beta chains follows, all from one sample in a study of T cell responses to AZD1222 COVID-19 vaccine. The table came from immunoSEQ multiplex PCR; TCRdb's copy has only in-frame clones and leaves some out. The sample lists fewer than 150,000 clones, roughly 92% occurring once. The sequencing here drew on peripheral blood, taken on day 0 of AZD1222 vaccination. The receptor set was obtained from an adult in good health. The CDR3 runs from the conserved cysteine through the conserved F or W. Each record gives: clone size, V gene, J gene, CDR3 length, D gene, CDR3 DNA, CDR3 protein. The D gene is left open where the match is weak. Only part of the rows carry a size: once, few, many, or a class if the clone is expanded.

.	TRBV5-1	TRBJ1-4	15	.	TGCGCCAGCAGCTACGCAGGAAAGCTAGGTGAAAAACTGTTTTTT	CASSYAGKLGEKLFF
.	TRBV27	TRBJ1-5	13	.	TGTGCCAGCAGTCAGGTCGTTGGCCAGCCCCAGCATTTT	CASSQVVGQPQHF
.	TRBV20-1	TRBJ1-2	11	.	TGCAGTGCTAGCTTTTCCTATGGCTACACCTTC	CSASFSYGYTF
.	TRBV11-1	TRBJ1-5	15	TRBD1	TGTGCCAGCAGCCTGACAGGGGGCGTCGGGCAGCCCCAGCATTTT	CASSLTGGVGQPQHF
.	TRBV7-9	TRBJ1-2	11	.	TGTGCCAGCAGCCTAAACTATGGCTACACCTTC	CASSLNYGYTF
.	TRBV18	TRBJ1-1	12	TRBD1	TGTGCCAGCTCCCTTCCAGGGGGAGAAGCTTTCTTT	CASSLPGGEAFF
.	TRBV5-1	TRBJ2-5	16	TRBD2	TGCGCCAGCAGCTTGGGCTTAGCGGGGGCGGGAGAGACCCAGTACTTC	CASSLGLAGAGETQYF
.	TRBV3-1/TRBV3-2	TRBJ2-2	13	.	TGTGCCAGCAGTTGGTATTACACCGGGGAGCTGTTTTTT	CASSWYYTGELFF
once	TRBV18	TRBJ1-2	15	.	TGTGCCAGCTCACCTAAGGTGGGGGGTAGCTATGGCTACACCTTC	CASSPKVGGSYGYTF
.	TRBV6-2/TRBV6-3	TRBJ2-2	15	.	TGTGCCAGCAGTTACGACGGGGGAGGCACCGGGGAGCTGTTTTTT	CASSYDGGGTGELFF
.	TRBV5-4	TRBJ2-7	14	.	TGTGCCAGCAGCTTGGGGGGGCTTCTCTACGAGCAGTACTTC	CASSLGGLLYEQYF
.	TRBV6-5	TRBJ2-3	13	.	TGTGCCAGCAGTCACCGAAGCACAGATACGCAGTATTTT	CASSHRSTDTQYF
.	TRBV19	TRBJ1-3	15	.	TGTGCCAGTACCTCACAGGACTTCTCTGGAAACACCATATATTTT	CASTSQDFSGNTIYF
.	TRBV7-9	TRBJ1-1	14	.	TGTGCCAGGGCGACAGCGGGCCATCTATCGGAAGCTTTCTTT	CARATAGHLSEAFF
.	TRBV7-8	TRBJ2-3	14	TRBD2	TGTGCCAGCGCATTTAGCGGGGGCACAGATACGCAGTATTTT	CASAFSGGTDTQYF
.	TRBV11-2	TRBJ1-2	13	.	TGTGCCAGCAGCTTTGGGCCGGGCTATGGCTACACCTTC	CASSFGPGYGYTF
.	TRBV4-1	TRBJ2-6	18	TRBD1	TGCGCCAGCAGCCAAGAGCTCCAGGGGGCTGCTGGGGCCAACGTCCTGACTTTC	CASSQELQGAAGANVLTF
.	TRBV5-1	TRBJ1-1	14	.	TGCGCCAGCAGCTTGTGGCGGGGAAACACTGAAGCTTTCTTT	CASSLWRGNTEAFF
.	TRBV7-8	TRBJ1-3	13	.	TGTGCCAGCAGCTTCGTCGCTGGAAACACCATATATTTT	CASSFVAGNTIYF
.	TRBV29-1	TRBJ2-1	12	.	TGCAGCGTTGGACAGGTAGGCAATGAGCAGTTCTTC	CSVGQVGNEQFF
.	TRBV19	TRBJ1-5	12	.	TGTGCCAGTAGGTCCTGGGATCAGCCCCAGCATTTT	CASRSWDQPQHF
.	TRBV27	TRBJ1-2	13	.	TGTGCCAGCAGTTCAACCCCTAACTATGGCTACACCTTC	CASSSTPNYGYTF
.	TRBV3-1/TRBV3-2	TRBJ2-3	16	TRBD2	TGTGCCAGCAGCGAGGGACTAGCGGCTTCCACAGATACGCAGTATTTT	CASSEGLAASTDTQYF
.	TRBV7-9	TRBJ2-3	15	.	TGTGCCAGCAGCCCGATGGCGGAGCCCACAGATACGCAGTATTTT	CASSPMAEPTDTQYF
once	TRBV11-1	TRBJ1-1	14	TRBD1	TGTGCCAGCAGCAACCGACAGGGTTGGGTGCCAGCTTTCTTT	CASSNRQGWVPAFF
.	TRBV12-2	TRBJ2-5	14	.	TGTGCAAGTCTGCTTTGTAGGAAACGGGAGACCCAGTACTTC	CASLLCRKRETQYF
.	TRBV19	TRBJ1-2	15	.	TGTGCCAGTAGTGCGGACTATCCCTCTAACTATGGCTACACCTTC	CASSADYPSNYGYTF
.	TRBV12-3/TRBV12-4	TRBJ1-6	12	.	TGTGCCAGCAGTCTAAGGAATTCACCCCTCCACTTT	CASSLRNSPLHF
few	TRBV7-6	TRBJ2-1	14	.	TGTGCCAGCAGCTTGGGGGCAGGGGACAATGAGCAGTTCTTC	CASSLGAGDNEQFF
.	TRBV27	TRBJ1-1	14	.	TGTGCCAGCAGTTTTGGAAGGGAAGGCACTGAAGCTTTCTTT	CASSFGREGTEAFF
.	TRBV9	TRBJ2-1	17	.	TGTGCCAGCAGCGTAGCTACCGGGGAGAATCTTTACAATGAGCAGTTCTTC	CASSVATGENLYNEQFF
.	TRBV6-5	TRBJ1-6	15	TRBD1	TGTGCCAGCAGTCGGGTTACAGGGGGTGGTTCACCCCTCCACTTT	CASSRVTGGGSPLHF
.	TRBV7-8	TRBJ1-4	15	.	TGTGCCAGCAGCTCATACGGGACACGGACTGAAAAACTGTTTTTT	CASSSYGTRTEKLFF
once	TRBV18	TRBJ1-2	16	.	TGTGCCAGCTCACCTAGCAGGGTACGTCTCTACTATGGCTACACCTTC	CASSPSRVRLYYGYTF
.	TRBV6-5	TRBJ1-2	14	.	TGTGCCAGCAGGCCCAGGGTTGGCGGTTATGGCTACACCTTC	CASRPRVGGYGYTF
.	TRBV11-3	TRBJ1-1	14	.	TGTGCCAGCAGCTTAGGCCAGGGGCACACTGAAGCTTTCTTT	CASSLGQGHTEAFF
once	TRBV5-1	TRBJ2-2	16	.	TGCGCCAGCAGCTTGGTCGGAGGGGGCGTCACCGGGGAGCTGTTTTTT	CASSLVGGGVTGELFF
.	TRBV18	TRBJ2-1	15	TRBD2	TGTGCCAGCTCAATGCTAGCGGGGGCCTACAATGAGCAGTTCTTC	CASSMLAGAYNEQFF
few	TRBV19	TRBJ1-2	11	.	TGTGCCAGTAGAGCTACAGATGGCTACACCTTC	CASRATDGYTF